The 29 T cell receptor beta chains below all came from one sample that was sequenced in a study of patients and donors after allogeneic stem cell transplantation. TCRdb redid the calling of the RT-PCR reads with MiXCR, one entry per CDR3 protein. The data hold more than 55,000 distinct CDR3 sequences, with about an eighth observed a single time. The sequenced sample consisted of blood, either unsorted or a sorted T cell fraction (not recorded which). These receptors were collected from a human donor who was either an allogeneic HSCT recipient or a stem cell or donor lymphocyte infusion donor (not recorded which). It is not recorded whose cells these are; they may come from a transplant donor.

V usage is TRBV18 and J usage is TRBJ2-5; 14 bases fit TRBD2. Per germline, CDR1 KGHSH and CDR2 LQKENI. V shed 0 bases and J 1 base; nucleotides not matched to a gene: 13. The CDR3 has 21 amino acids. This CDR3 is CASSPPVRGRTSGRSQETQYF. The CDR3 nucleotides are TGTGCCAGCTCACCACCGGTCAGGGGAAGGACTAGCGGGAGGTCCCAAGAGACCCAGTACTTC.

This clonotype was observed a handful of times. This CDR3 is CSVVPRGPGGYEQYF. For the CDR3, the DNA is TGCAGCGTTGTCCCCAGGGGACCGGGCGGCTACGAGCAGTACTTC. The J gene is TRBJ2-7, the V gene TRBV29-1, with D possibly being TRBD1 (6 bases). This CDR3 region has 15 residues. Trimming stripped 4 bases from V and 3 bases from J, with 19 bases between. Germline assignment: CDR1 SQVTM and CDR2 ANQGSEA.

CDR3 in amino acids: CASSSRQPYSTDTQYF. CDR3 DNA: TGTGCCAGCAGCTCAAGACAGCCCTATAGCACAGATACGCAGTATTTT. The chain employs TRBV7-2 and TRBJ2-3; TRBD1 is a possible D gene (5 bases). The CDR3 loop spans 16 amino acids. V was pared by 4 bases and J by 0 bases, with 14 bases between. Germline V gene sequence: CDR1 SGHTA, CDR2 FQGNSA.

The chain employs TRBV4-2 and TRBJ2-7, with 10 bases matching TRBD2. CDR3 size: 15 residues. Germline trimming cut 1 base from V and 6 bases from J; bases unmatched to any gene: 6. Germline V gene lookup returns CDR1 LGHNA and CDR2 YNFKEQ. This chain's CDR3 is CASSQVTAGGLEQYF. Written as DNA, the CDR3 is TGTGCCAGCAGCCAAGTGACAGCGGGAGGGCTCGAGCAGTACTTC.

This clonotype has more than one count but fewer than ten. The chain uses TRBV20-1 and TRBJ2-1; D may be TRBD1 (6 bases). Per germline, CDR1 DFQATT and CDR2 SNEGSKA (reference sequence). The CDR3 contains 13 residues. Between the trimmed V and J ends, which lost 2 bases and 2 bases, there was a span of 7 bases. CDR3 loop: CSARTGPYNEQFF. CDR3 bases: TGCAGTGCTAGAACAGGGCCCTACAATGAGCAGTTCTTC.

With respect to this clonotype: One end of the junction does not line up with germline, which may come from a read error. The chain employs TRBV27 and TRBJ1-5; D is undetermined. The length of the CDR3 is 12 residues. In germline, CDR1 is MNHEY, CDR2 SMNVEV (reference sequence). The CDR3 coding sequence is TGTGCCAGCAGTCTCCCCGGTCAGCCCCGGCATTTT. Protein: CASSLPGQPRHF.

This clonotype came up a few times. The rearrangement uses TRBV5-1 and TRBJ2-7; tentative D call: TRBD1 (6 bases). The CDR3 sequence is 16 residues long. Germline CDR1 SGHRS, CDR2 YFSETQ. Trimming left V 4 bases short and J 7 bases short, with 24 bases between. In nucleotides, the CDR3 is TGCGCCAGCAGCCTTTGGGGGAGAGGCACTACAGGGGAGCAGTACTTC. Its protein is CASSLWGRGTTGEQYF.

V is TRBV5-1 and J is TRBJ2-6; tentative D call: TRBD2 (5 bases). The V end lost 3 bases, the J end lost 0 bases, and 19 bases lay between the germline ends. CDR1 and CDR2 from the germline V gene are SGHRS and YFSETQ. The CDR3 extends over 19 amino acids. Here the CDR3 DNA reads TGCGCCAGCAGCTCAAAGCCGCCAGCGGACTTCTCTGGGGCCAACGTCCTGACTTTC. It encodes CASSSKPPADFSGANVLTF.

As DNA, the CDR3 is TGCGCCAGCAGGCTTACCGGCTTATCCACCGGGGAGCTGTTTTTT. This encodes CASRLTGLSTGELFF. The chain employs TRBV4-1 and TRBJ2-2; D not certain. Germline CDR1 is MGHRA and CDR2 is YSYEKL. V lost 6 bases and J 4 bases, leaving 15 bases between the germline ends. CDR3 length: 15 amino acids.

The chain carries TRBV6-5 and TRBJ2-5; tentatively, D is TRBD2 (6 bases). Trimming removed 8 bases from V and 7 bases from J, with 17 bases in between. CDR3 length: 13 amino acids. Germline loops: CDR1 MNHEY, CDR2 SVGAGI. For the CDR3, the DNA is TGTGCCAGCCGGGACTCCACCCCGTGGACCCAGTACTTC. This sequence encodes CASRDSTPWTQYF.

CDR3 sequence (DNA): TGTGCCAGCAGCAAAGGGACTGCTTCTGGAAACACCATATATTTT. Amino acid sequence: CASSKGTASGNTIYF. This chain links TRBV11-3 with TRBJ1-3; the D gene is possibly TRBD1 (5 bases). Trimming left V 5 bases short and J 1 base short, with 12 bases between. Per the germline V gene, CDR1 is SGHNT and CDR2 is YENEEA. This CDR3 contains 15 residues.

Ten or more counts support this clonotype. CDR3 bases: TGTGCCAGCAGCCGTGCCGGGGAGCTGTTTTTT. Amino acid sequence: CASSRAGELFF. V is TRBV4-2 and J is TRBJ2-2, with unresolved D. The CDR3 is made up of 11 amino acids. The V end was cut by 4 bases, the J end by 6 bases, with 3 bases between. In germline, CDR1 is LGHNA, CDR2 YNFKEQ.

This chain links TRBV5-1 with TRBJ2-5, with 15 bases identical to TRBD2. Germline values: CDR1 SGHRS, CDR2 YFSETQ. CDR3 size: 19 residues. V lost 0 bases, J lost 1 base, and 7 bases stayed unmatched. The CDR3 sequence: CASSLVSGLAGGLQETQYF. CDR3 DNA: TGCGCCAGCAGCTTGGTTTCGGGACTAGCGGGAGGCCTCCAAGAGACCCAGTACTTC.

The sample holds a few counts of this clonotype. The rearrangement uses TRBV6-5 and TRBJ2-7; D possibly corresponds to TRBD1 (9 bases). The CDR3 length is 17 residues. V lost 5 bases and J 7 bases, leaving 27 bases between the germline ends. Germline V gene sequence: CDR1 MNHEY, CDR2 SVGAGI. The CDR3, as DNA: TGTGCCAGCAGTACTCCTCTCTCTGGCGGGGGGACAGGGGAGCAGTACTTC. This encodes CASSTPLSGGGTGEQYF.

The chain combines TRBV28 with TRBJ2-1, with 7 bases aligning to TRBD2. The CDR3 runs to 14 residues. J gave up 2 bases and V 2 bases, and 0 bases lay outside the gene matches. The germline gives CDR1 MDHEN, CDR2 SYDVKM. This CDR3 is CASSLGTTYNEQFF. Here the CDR3 DNA reads TGTGCCAGCAGTTTAGGGACTACCTACAATGAGCAGTTCTTC.

This rearrangement joins TRBV15 to TRBJ2-6; the D gene is possibly TRBD2 (6 bases). There are 17 residues in the CDR3. Germline V lookup: CDR1 LNHNV, CDR2 YYDKDF (reference sequence). V was clipped by 0 bases and J by 1 base, with 10 bases between them. CDR3 sequence reads: CATSRDRGNSGANVLTF. Written as DNA, the CDR3 is TGTGCCACCAGCAGAGATCGGGGGAATTCTGGGGCCAACGTCCTGACTTTC.

This clonotype occurred a few times. CDR3 in DNA: TGTGCCAGCAGTGACTCGTCTCTGGAGAACACCGGGGAGCTGTTTTTT. It is translated as CASSDSSLENTGELFF. The chain couples TRBV6-4 to TRBJ2-2; unclear D gene. This CDR3 is built from 16 residues. CDR1 MRHNA and CDR2 SNTAGT come from the germline V gene. With 0 bases removed from V and 1 base from J, the gap between germline ends came to 9 bases.

V is TRBV28 and J is TRBJ1-1, with D perhaps TRBD1 (5 bases). Deletions cut 7 bases from V and 4 bases from J, with 10 bases between. The CDR3 sequence is 12 residues long. Germline CDR1 is MDHEN and CDR2 is SYDVKM. The CDR3: CASTEDTTEAFF. The CDR3 DNA reads TGTGCCAGCACCGAGGACACCACTGAAGCTTTCTTT.

This clonotype was observed a few times. This chain connects TRBV27 to TRBJ2-1; 7 bases align to TRBD2. In germline, CDR1 is MNHEY, CDR2 SMNVEV (reference sequence). The trim removed 7 bases at V and 8 bases at J, leaving 14 bases unmatched. The CDR3 is made up of 15 amino acids. The chain's CDR3 is CASILSGGRVDEQFF. The CDR3 region has the DNA TGTGCCAGCATCCTTAGCGGAGGGAGGGTTGATGAGCAGTTCTTC.

V is TRBV20-1 and J is TRBJ2-7; 10 bases align to TRBD2. CDR1 DFQATT and CDR2 SNEGSKA come from the germline V gene (reference sequence). CDR3 length: 14 residues. Unmatched junction bases numbered 4, after V lost 5 bases and J lost 0 bases. In nucleotides, the CDR3 is TGCAGTGCTCCCGGGACTAGCGACTCCTACGAGCAGTACTTC. Its protein product is CSAPGTSDSYEQYF.

This clonotype was picked up many times. V usage is TRBV27 and J usage is TRBJ1-1; D is unclear. The CDR3 runs to 15 residues. Between the trimmed V and J ends, which lost 3 bases and 0 bases, there was a span of 11 bases. CDR1 and CDR2 from the germline V gene are MNHEY and SMNVEV (reference sequence). The CDR3 loop reads CASSFEPTVNTEAFF. CDR3 bases: TGTGCCAGCAGTTTCGAACCTACAGTGAACACTGAAGCTTTCTTT.

This clonotype was recorded a few times. This chain connects TRBV6-5 to TRBJ2-5; maybe TRBD2 (5 bases). Between the trimmed V and J ends, which lost 6 bases and 5 bases, there was a span of 19 bases. The CDR3 runs 15 residues. Germline CDR1 reads MNHEY; CDR2 reads SVGAGI. CDR3 DNA: TGTGCCAGCAGCCTTACACTTCTAGCTTGGGAGACCCAGTACTTC. Translated: CASSLTLLAWETQYF.

This clonotype was seen many times. This chain joins TRBV24-1 and TRBJ2-7; the match to TRBD1 covers 7 bases. The J segment lost 2 bases and the V segment lost 4 bases, leaving 4 bases of the junction unmatched. Germline V lookup: CDR1 KGHDR, CDR2 SFDVKD. The CDR3 extends over 14 amino acids. CDR3: CATSDADRAYEQYF. Here the CDR3 DNA reads TGTGCCACCAGTGACGCAGACAGGGCCTACGAGCAGTACTTC.

This chain uses TRBV5-6 with TRBJ2-7; 9 nucleotides line up with TRBD2. The CDR3 runs to 15 residues. Unmatched junction bases numbered 6, after V lost 2 bases and J lost 3 bases. Germline CDR1 is SGHDT and CDR2 is YYEEEE. The CDR3 DNA reads TGTGCCAGCAGCTTAAATCCTAGCGGGAACTACGAGCAGTACTTC. It translates to CASSLNPSGNYEQYF.

This clonotype has ten or more counts. V gene TRBV5-8 combines with J gene TRBJ1-2; TRBD1 aligns across 7 bases. Germline-derived CDR1 and CDR2 are SGHTS and YDEGEE. CDR3 length: 16 amino acids. V was clipped by 2 bases and J by 1 base; unmatched bases: 8. The CDR3 protein is CASSFGRGELNYGYTF. The CDR3 DNA sequence: TGTGCCAGCAGCTTTGGCAGGGGGGAACTTAACTATGGCTACACCTTC.

This chain links TRBV7-6 with TRBJ1-1; possible D gene TRBD1, 5 bases. The CDR3 contains 15 residues. Trimming took off 5 bases at V and 1 base at J, with 14 bases between the two ends. In germline, CDR1 is SGHVS, CDR2 FNYEAQ. The CDR3 reads CASSPTLRGNTEAFF. For the CDR3, the DNA is TGTGCCAGCAGCCCCACCTTGAGGGGGAACACTGAAGCTTTCTTT.

V gene TRBV2 combines with J gene TRBJ2-5; D might be TRBD2 (5 bases). CDR3 length equals 11 residues. V was shortened by 7 bases and J by 12 bases, with 15 bases between the two germline ends. Per germline, CDR1 SNHLY and CDR2 FYNNEI. The CDR3 sequence is CASIYSAAEYF. CDR3 nucleotide sequence: TGTGCCAGCATATACTCAGCGGCCGAGTACTTC.

This clonotype was seen once. This may come from a read error, since a much larger clone is one base off. This chain uses TRBV20-1 with TRBJ2-7; 7 nucleotides match TRBD1. Germline CDR1 is DFQATT and CDR2 is SNEGSKA (reference sequence). There are 14 residues in the CDR3. CDR3 nucleotides: TGCACTGTTAGGACAGGACGAAGCTCCTACGAGCAGTACTTC. It translates to CTVRTGRSSYEQYF.

The chain joins TRBV7-8 to TRBJ2-2; the D is unclear. The V gene's germline CDR1 is SGHVS and CDR2 FQNEAQ. The CDR3 has 13 amino acids. V dropped 1 base and J dropped 9 bases, with 9 bases sitting between them. The CDR3 DNA is TGTGCCAGCAGCTTAGGGTCTAGTCGGGAGCTGTTTTTT. Amino acids: CASSLGSSRELFF. The complete variable domain, with remaining parts taken from reference TRBV7-8 and TRBJ2-2, reads GAGVSQSPRYKVAKRGQDVALRCDPISGHVSLFWYQQALGQGPEFLTYFQNEAQLDKSGLPSDRFFAERPEGSVSTLKIQRTQQEDSAVYLCASSLGSSRELFFGEGSRLTVL.